This T cell receptor beta chain was recorded in a study of T cells in Graves' hyperthyroidism and ophthalmopathy (dated by TCRdb to between 2018 and 2021). Broadly, across the study: Peripheral blood samples were taken at initial diagnosis, before any treatment was given. After sampling, hyperthyroidism patients received methimazole starting at 30 mg daily, and ophthalmopathy patients received high-dose intravenous methylprednisolone. In addition, the study compared T-cell repertoires in thyroid tissue and in blood from about 6 Graves' hyperthyroidism patients. The 90 to 100 discovery patients were randomly divided into training and test sets at a 7:3 ratio. According to the paper, TCR Vbeta CDR3 sequencing was carried out on approximately 140 peripheral blood samples, which came from 40 to 45 ophthalmopathy, around 74 hyperthyroidism and roughly 17 progressor patients. Prospective prediction of ophthalmopathy was tested in an independent validation cohort of some 19 hyperthyroidism patients and some 17 patients who later progressed to ophthalmopathy. TCR V-J signatures able to tell the groups apart were searched for in a discovery cohort of approximately 95 patients, of whom more than 40 had Graves' ophthalmopathy and roughly 59 had stable Graves' hyperthyroidism.

The full study reports these points: No statistical method was used to set the sample size in advance, and investigators knew the group allocation. In validation, the model predicted progression to ophthalmopathy with roughly 66% sensitivity and about 73% specificity, a median of about 6 months before onset. A model built on a 13 V-J signature distinguished ophthalmopathy from stable hyperthyroidism, reaching around 88% sensitivity and about 81% specificity in cross-validation and 80%/75% in testing. Most expanded thyroid clonotypes (frequency above 0.001) were also detected in blood, a finding suggesting that blood repertoires may reflect thyroid immune responses.

The TCR beta CDR3 regions were amplified from RNA transcripts. A first-round RT-PCR of the TCR CDR3 used the HTBI primer set with the Qiagen OneStep RT-PCR kit. The libraries were constructed in a second round of multiplex PCR and then size-selected and purified. Libraries were sequenced paired-end with 100 bp reads on an Illumina HiSeq2000. On the authors' methods: SOAPnuke was used to process the raw data, with reads discarded if the reads contained adapters or uncalled bases, had a mean Phred below 15, or lacked an exact constant-primer or identifier match. High-quality paired reads were merged with COPE v1.2.5, and unique nucleotide sequences were defined as clonotypes. MiTCR v1.1 was used to align the clonotypes against IMGT TRBV, TRBD and TRBJ reference segments. The analysis was restricted to V-J combinations with a frequency above 0.0001, which together covered roughly 99% of the repertoires. The TCS score was defined as F50 (clonal expansion) divided by E x V (chaos), with BLOSUM62-based TCRdist calculated between CDR3 peptides within each V-J. Welch's t-statistics and random forest reduced roughly 500 V-J features to roughly 13, which were used in a naive Bayes classifier (R e1071). The raw public data were reprocessed by TCRdb itself: fastp quality trimming at Q25, MiXCR clonotype calling, in-frame beta chains only. CDR3 protein sequences are deduplicated, and each keeps its most common genes and DNA. It is TCRdb's table, rather than the study itself, that gives the V and J calls and clone size. This sample gives about half a million distinct CDR3 sequences in total; roughly 25% of them show up just once. Of the sample, roughly 10% is held by the ten largest clones.

Ophthalmopathy patients had moderately to severely active disease, with a Clinical Activity Score of 3 or more, a NOSPECS grade of 4 or more, and a disease duration of less than 3 months. Patients with uncontrolled infections, other autoimmune diseases, pregnancy or lactation were excluded. Diagnoses were established on the basis of clinical symptoms, serum thyroxine and TRAb, thyroid ultrasound, and orbital computed tomography. PBMCs were separated from about 10 ml of fresh peripheral blood using Ficoll-Paque density gradient centrifugation. Total RNA was extracted using Trizol reagent, and RNA quality was assessed on an Agilent 2100 Bioanalyzer. This clonotype was counted many times. Its antigen is not yet known. One base away there is no much larger clone; base qualities are not given. The CDR3 measures 18 amino acids from cysteine to phenylalanine. Only the CDR3 part of the read is kept: 54 bases, read in frame from the first base. V is clipped by 5 bases and J by 4 bases, and the sequence between their germline boundaries is 26 bases long. In the germline V gene, CDR1 corresponds to SGHAT and CDR2 to FQNNGV.

Sequenced input: blood. The sequence was collected from a woman aged 25 to 45 with Graves' ophthalmopathy. The rearrangement joined TRBV11-2 to TRBJ1-2; perhaps TRBD1 is the D gene, with 5 bases matching. CDR3 protein: CASSPPETLRTPTYGYTF. The DNA sequence is as follows: TGTGCCAGCAGCCCTCCCGAAACCCTCCGGACACCGACCTATGGCTACACCTTC.